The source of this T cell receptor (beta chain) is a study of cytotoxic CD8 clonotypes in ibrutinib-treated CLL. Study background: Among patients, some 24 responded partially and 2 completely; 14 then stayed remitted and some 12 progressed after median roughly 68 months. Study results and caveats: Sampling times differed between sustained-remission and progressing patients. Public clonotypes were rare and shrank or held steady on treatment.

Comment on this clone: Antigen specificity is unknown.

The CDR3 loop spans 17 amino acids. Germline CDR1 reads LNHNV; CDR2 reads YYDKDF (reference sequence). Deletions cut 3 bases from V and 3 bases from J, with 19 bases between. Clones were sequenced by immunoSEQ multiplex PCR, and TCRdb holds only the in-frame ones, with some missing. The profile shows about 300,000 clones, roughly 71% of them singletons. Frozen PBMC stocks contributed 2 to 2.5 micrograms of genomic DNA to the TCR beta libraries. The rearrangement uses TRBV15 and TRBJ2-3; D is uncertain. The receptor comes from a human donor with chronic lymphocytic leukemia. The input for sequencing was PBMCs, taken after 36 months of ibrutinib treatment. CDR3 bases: TGTGCCACCAGCAGTAGTTATATAGGTATTAAAACAGATACGCAGTATTTT. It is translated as CATSSSYIGIKTDTQYF.